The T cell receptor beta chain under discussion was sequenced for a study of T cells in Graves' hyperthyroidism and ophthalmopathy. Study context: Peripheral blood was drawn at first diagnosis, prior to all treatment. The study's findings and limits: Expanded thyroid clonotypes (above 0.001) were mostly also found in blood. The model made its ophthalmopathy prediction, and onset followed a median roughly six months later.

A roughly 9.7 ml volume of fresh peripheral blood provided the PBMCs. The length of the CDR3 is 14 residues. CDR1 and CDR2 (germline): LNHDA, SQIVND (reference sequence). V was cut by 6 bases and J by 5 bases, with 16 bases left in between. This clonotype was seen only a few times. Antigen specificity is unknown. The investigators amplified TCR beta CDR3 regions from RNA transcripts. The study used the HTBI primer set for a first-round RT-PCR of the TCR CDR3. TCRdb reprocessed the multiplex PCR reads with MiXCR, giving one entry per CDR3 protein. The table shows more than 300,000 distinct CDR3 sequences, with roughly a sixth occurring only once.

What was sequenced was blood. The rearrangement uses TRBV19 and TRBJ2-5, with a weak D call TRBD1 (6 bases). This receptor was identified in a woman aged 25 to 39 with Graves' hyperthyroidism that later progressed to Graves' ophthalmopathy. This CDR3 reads CASSPGAGWETQYF. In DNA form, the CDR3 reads TGTGCCAGTAGCCCAGGGGCCGGATGGGAGACCCAGTACTTC.